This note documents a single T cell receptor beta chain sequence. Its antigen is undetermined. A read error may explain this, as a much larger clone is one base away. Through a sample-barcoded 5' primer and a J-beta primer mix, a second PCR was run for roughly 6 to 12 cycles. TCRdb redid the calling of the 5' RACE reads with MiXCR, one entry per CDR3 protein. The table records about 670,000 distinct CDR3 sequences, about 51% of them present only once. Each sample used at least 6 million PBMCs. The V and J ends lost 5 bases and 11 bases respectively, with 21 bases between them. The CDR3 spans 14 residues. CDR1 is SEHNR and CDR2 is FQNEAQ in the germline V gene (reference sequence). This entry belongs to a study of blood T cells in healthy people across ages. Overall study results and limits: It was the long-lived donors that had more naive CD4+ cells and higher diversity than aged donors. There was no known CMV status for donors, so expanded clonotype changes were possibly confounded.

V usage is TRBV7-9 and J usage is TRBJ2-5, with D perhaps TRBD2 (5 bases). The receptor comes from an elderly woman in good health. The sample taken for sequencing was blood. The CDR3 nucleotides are TGTGCCAGCAGCCCGAGGGCAGGCGCGAATGAGCAGTACTTC. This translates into CASSPRAGANEQYF. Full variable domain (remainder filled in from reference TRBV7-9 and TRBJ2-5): DTGVSQNPRHKITKRGQNVTFRCDPISEHNRLYWYRQTLGQGPEFLTYFQNEAQLEKSRLLSDRFSAERPKGSFSTLEIQRTEQGDSAMYLCASSPRAGANEQYFGPGTRLLVL.